The 11 T cell receptor beta chains presented below share a single source sample, sequenced in a study of T cell repertoires in cytomegalovirus infection. TCRdb independently ran MiXCR on the reads; one entry per CDR3 protein. The sample records 95,000 to 150,000 distinct CDR3 sequences, over 25% being singletons. These TCRs' antigens remain unknown. This sample comprised CD8+ T cells from cultured PBMCs, obtained from culture after CMV antigen stimulation. These receptors came from a human donor in good health (CMV status not recorded). Some clones in this sample may be carry-over from other donors' samples.

V is TRBV19 and J is TRBJ1-4; 7 bases fit TRBD1. The germline gives CDR1 LNHDA, CDR2 SQIVND (reference sequence). J gave up 6 bases and V 6 bases, and 16 bases lay outside the gene matches. The CDR3 totals 17 residues. CDR3 DNA: TGTGCCAGTAGGGGCCCAGGGGGTAATGTGCCGGATGAAAAACTGTTTTTT. This codes for CASRGPGGNVPDEKLFF.

This chain links TRBV5-1 with TRBJ1-1; no clear D. Germline values: CDR1 SGHRS, CDR2 YFSETQ. This CDR3 spans 18 amino acids. Trimming pared 0 bases from V and 1 base from J, leaving 19 bases between. In nucleotides, the CDR3 is TGCGCCAGCAGCTTGGTTCCATCATTTAGCCTTGAGAACACTGAAGCTTTCTTT. It yields the protein CASSLVPSFSLENTEAFF.

The J gene is TRBJ1-5, the V gene TRBV6-6, with 7 bases lining up with TRBD1. CDR3 size: 14 residues. V shed 2 bases, J shed 5 bases, and the junction held 3 bases outside the gene matches. Germline values: CDR1 MNHNY, CDR2 SVGAGI (reference sequence). CDR3 coding DNA: TGTGCCAGCAGTTACCGACAGGGCGATCAGCCCCAGCATTTT. As protein: CASSYRQGDQPQHF.

This chain connects TRBV28 to TRBJ2-2, with D uncertain. Germline loops: CDR1 MDHEN, CDR2 SYDVKM. The CDR3 is made up of 13 amino acids. V lost 6 bases and J 3 bases, leaving 8 bases between the germline ends. The CDR3 DNA sequence: TGTGCCAGCAGCTCCAGGCACACCGGGGAGCTGTTTTTT. Residues: CASSSRHTGELFF.

This clonotype was seen only a few times. The CDR3 spells CASSLIYPPGQSSYEQYF. As DNA, the CDR3 is TGTGCCAGCAGCTTAATCTATCCCCCGGGACAGAGCTCCTACGAGCAGTACTTC. The rearrangement joins TRBV7-8 to TRBJ2-7; 7 positions agree with TRBD1. Germline CDR1 reads SGHVS; CDR2 reads FQNEAQ. The CDR3 is made up of 18 amino acids. Trimming took 2 bases from V and 0 from J; bases not matched to a gene: 13.

This clonotype appeared a few times. The chain is built from TRBV4-1 and TRBJ2-7; 10 nucleotides line up with TRBD1. The CDR3 sequence is 15 residues long. Germline V gives CDR1 MGHRA, CDR2 YSYEKL. The V segment lost 4 bases and the J segment 7 bases; nucleotides outside the gene matches: 10. The CDR3 protein is CASSLTGTGVGEQYF. CDR3 sequence (DNA): TGCGCCAGCAGCCTCACCGGGACAGGGGTCGGGGAGCAGTACTTC.

The rearrangement joins TRBV4-2 to TRBJ1-3, with D perhaps matching TRBD1 (5 bases). CDR3 length: 20 residues. Between the trimmed V and J ends, which lost 1 base and 3 bases, there was a span of 25 bases. Per the germline V gene, CDR1 is LGHNA and CDR2 is YNFKEQ. CDR3 region: CASSQVFPPGLFGGGNTIYF. In DNA form, the CDR3 reads TGTGCCAGCAGCCAAGTTTTTCCACCCGGACTCTTCGGGGGTGGAAACACCATATATTTT.

The chain is built from TRBV4-2 and TRBJ2-3, with D hard to call. With 1 base removed from V and 1 base from J, the gap between germline ends came to 12 bases. The CDR3 is made up of 16 amino acids. Germline CDR1 and CDR2: LGHNA and YNFKEQ. CDR3 in amino acids: CASSQVWGEGTDTQYF. The CDR3 DNA reads TGTGCCAGCAGCCAAGTGTGGGGTGAGGGCACAGATACGCAGTATTTT.

The CDR3 DNA sequence: TGTGCCAGCAGTCCCTGGGCAGAACAGCCCCAGCATTTT. Translating gives CASSPWAEQPQHF. This chain links TRBV7-6 with TRBJ1-5, with unresolved D. V lost 6 bases and J 7 bases, leaving 13 bases between the germline ends. Germline V CDR1 and CDR2: SGHVS, FNYEAQ. The CDR3 length is 13 residues.

This clonotype was observed many times. This chain connects TRBV20-1 to TRBJ1-5, with a tentative D call TRBD1 (6 bases). Germline CDR1 is DFQATT and CDR2 is SNEGSKA (reference sequence). The V and J ends lost 3 bases and 2 bases respectively, with 17 bases between them. This CDR3 is 16 amino acids long. CDR3 bases: TGCAGTGCTAGCAAGGGTCGGCCAGGGGGCAATCAGCCCCAGCATTTT. As protein: CSASKGRPGGNQPQHF.

The chain recombines TRBV5-6 with TRBJ2-5; 7 bases are a match to TRBD1. Germline V gene data show CDR1 as SGHDT and CDR2 as YYEEEE. With V trimmed by 4 bases and J by 3 bases, 9 bases remained unmatched. The CDR3 contains 15 residues. The CDR3 bases are TGTGCCAGCAGCATGACGACAGGGTTGGAAGAGACCCAGTACTTC. It yields the protein CASSMTTGLEETQYF.